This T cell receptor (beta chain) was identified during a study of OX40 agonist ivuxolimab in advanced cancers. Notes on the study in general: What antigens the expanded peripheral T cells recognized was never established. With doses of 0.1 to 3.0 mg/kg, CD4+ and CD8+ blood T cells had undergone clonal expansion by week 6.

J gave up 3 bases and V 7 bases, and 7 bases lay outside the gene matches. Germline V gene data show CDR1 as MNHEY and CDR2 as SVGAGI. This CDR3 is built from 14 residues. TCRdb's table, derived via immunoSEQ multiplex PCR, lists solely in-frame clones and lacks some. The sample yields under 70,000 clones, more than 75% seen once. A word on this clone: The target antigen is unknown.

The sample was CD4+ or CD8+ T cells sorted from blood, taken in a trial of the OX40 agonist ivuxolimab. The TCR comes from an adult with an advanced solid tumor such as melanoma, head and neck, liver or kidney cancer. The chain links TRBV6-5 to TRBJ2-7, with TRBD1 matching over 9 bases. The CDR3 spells CASIWTGELYEQYF. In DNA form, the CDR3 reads TGTGCCAGCATTTGGACAGGGGAACTCTACGAGCAGTACTTC.